This is a list of T cell receptor beta chains from one sample in a study of T cell changes during pregnancy in multiple sclerosis. Data came from immunoSEQ multiplex PCR; TCRdb stores just in-frame clones and leaves some out. The sample lists roughly 57,000 clones, roughly 94% occurring once. The starting material was CD8+ T cells from peripheral blood mononuclear cells, obtained after pregnancy. The receptor source for this set is a female donor with multiple sclerosis, enrolled in a pregnancy study. CDR3s include the opening cysteine and the closing phenylalanine or tryptophan.

v_gene	j_gene	CDR3aa
TRBV14	TRBJ2-7	CASSQDGGWRSEQYF
TRBV27	TRBJ2-7	CASSPTGYSYEQYF
TRBV27	TRBJ1-5	CASSFAGGRQPQHF
TRBV11-2	TRBJ2-1	CASSLVPGGLFNEQFF
TRBV6-1	TRBJ2-5	CASSEAAGGPETQYF
TRBV10-3	TRBJ1-1	CATRFTELWRVTEAFF
TRBV29-1	TRBJ2-7	CSVPGLAGSYEQYF
TRBV9	TRBJ2-7	CASSAIAAPYEQYF
TRBV7-9	TRBJ1-3	CASSPEWDRERSGNTIYF
TRBV27	TRBJ1-2	CASSPSGGVRTF
TRBV6-4	TRBJ2-5	CASTDVGGRETQYF
TRBV10-2	TRBJ2-2	CASSELYRGLTTGELFF
TRBV6-5	TRBJ1-5	CASYQDSNQPQHF
TRBV11-2	TRBJ2-7	CASSLGRGTYEQYF
TRBV28	TRBJ1-5	CASTTQVGNQPQHF
TRBV15	TRBJ2-1	CATSRDMGHNEQFF
TRBV5-8	TRBJ2-2	CASSQLTVTNTGELFF
TRBV7-9	TRBJ2-7	CASSPPGTGGHEQYF
TRBV7-9	TRBJ2-7	CASSLVATGGHEQYF
TRBV30	TRBJ1-3	CAWTGRAKRGTGNTIYF